This TCR beta chain stems from a study of Ad26.COV2.S vaccination and SARS-CoV-2 variants. V dropped 1 base and J dropped 2 bases, with 8 bases sitting between them. The CDR3 has 15 residues. Germline V gene data show CDR1 as SGHAT and CDR2 as FQNNGV. Here immunoSEQ multiplex PCR was the method, and the copy in TCRdb shows in-frame clones only, minus some. The sample carries fewer than 900,000 clones, 80% to 90% recorded once. This sample's treatment: around 19 received Ad26.COV2.S at low or high dose, single or two shots; roughly five received placebo; per-sample allocation not given. After the first vaccine or placebo injection, samples were drawn on day 63.

The material sequenced was peripheral blood, taken in a trial of Ad26.COV2.S vaccine versus placebo. This chain joins TRBV11-2 and TRBJ2-2; D is uncertain. The TCR comes from a person between 18 and 59 years old who received the Ad26.COV2.S COVID-19 vaccine or a placebo. The DNA for the CDR3 is TGTGCCAGCAGCTTAGTTGGCTTTAACACCGGGGAGCTGTTTTTT. Its protein is CASSLVGFNTGELFF. Variable domain in full (rest from reference TRBV11-2 and TRBJ2-2): EAGVAQSPRYKIIEKRQSVAFWCNPISGHATLYWYQQILGQGPKLLIQFQNNGVVDDSQLPKDRFSAERLKGVDSTLKIQPAKLEDSAVYLCASSLVGFNTGELFFGEGSRLTVL.